The sequence of this T cell receptor (beta chain) was determined in a study of long-term antiretroviral therapy in people with HIV. Study results and caveats: Among HIV repertoires, CDR3 length ranges were narrower than those of controls. Pre-ART-expanded clones dominated the repertoire at all time points.

Samples were assayed with immunoSEQ v3.0 at survey level. Produced via immunoSEQ multiplex PCR; TCRdb's table is partial and in-frame only. The sample has roughly 15,000 clones, 80% to 95% seen once. V was clipped by 6 bases and J by 7 bases, with 15 bases between them. Germline V CDR1 and CDR2: SGHVS, FQNEAQ. This CDR3 is 13 amino acids long. A note on this clone: Its antigen is undetermined.

This specimen consisted of unsorted PBMCs, obtained 0.6 years after starting antiretroviral therapy. The V gene is TRBV7-8, the J gene TRBJ1-2; D gene unclear. The source of this sequence is a woman aged 40-49 years with HIV. CDR3 nucleotides: TGTGCCAGCAGACCCGAGCGTTACTCTGGCTACACCTTC. This encodes CASRPERYSGYTF.